A single sample gave rise to the 19 T cell receptor beta chains below, sequenced in a study of control samples from healthy donors and cancer patients. Method: immunoSEQ multiplex PCR; TCRdb's copy keeps in-frame clones and lacks some. The sample records 100,000 to 150,000 clones, about 87% being singletons. The specimen was blood. These receptors were obtained from a man aged 60 to 69 in good health.

The chain carries TRBV28 and TRBJ2-7, with D hard to call. The germline CDR1 and CDR2 sequences are MDHEN and SYDVKM. Deletions cut 11 bases from V and 12 bases from J, with 14 bases between. The CDR3 length is 9 residues. The CDR3 protein is CAHRPWRYF. DNA of the CDR3: TGTGCCCACCGACCATGGAGGTACTTC.

V usage is TRBV5-1 and J usage is TRBJ2-7, with TRBD2 matching over 7 bases. Germline CDR1 SGHRS, CDR2 YFSETQ. The CDR3 covers 15 residues. After removal of 1 base from V and 6 bases from J, the junction contained 10 bases not matched to a gene. The DNA of the CDR3 is TGCGCCAGCAGCTTGTCGGCTAGCGGTCGGGGCGAGCAGTACTTC. Protein sequence: CASSLSASGRGEQYF.

Only a few counts were recorded for this clone. The V and J genes are TRBV2 and TRBJ2-7, with 7 positions matching TRBD1. J was trimmed by 2 bases and V by 5 bases; bases with no gene match: 6. There are 14 residues in the CDR3. CDR1 is SNHLY and CDR2 is FYNNEI in the germline V gene. CDR3 DNA sequence: TGTGCCAGCAGTTGGGACAGCACAGCCTACGAGCAGTACTTC. Its translation is CASSWDSTAYEQYF. The whole variable domain, remainder taken from reference TRBV2 and TRBJ2-7, is EPEVTQTPSHQVTQMGQEVILRCVPISNHLYFYWYRQILGQKVEFLVSFYNNEISEKSEIFDDQFSVERPDGSNFTLKIRSTKLEDSAMYFCASSWDSTAYEQYFGPGTRLTVT.

The rearrangement uses TRBV4-2 and TRBJ2-1; 8 bases fit TRBD2. The CDR3 has 17 residues. Germline V gene sequence: CDR1 LGHNA, CDR2 YNFKEQ. Germline trimming cut 0 bases from V and 3 bases from J; bases unmatched to any gene: 7. The DNA of the CDR3 is TGTGCCAGCAGCCAAGATCTGAGCGGGGGAAACTACAATGAGCAGTTCTTC. It specifies CASSQDLSGGNYNEQFF.

The chain is built from TRBV6-5 and TRBJ2-5; maybe TRBD2 (6 bases). Germline V gene sequence: CDR1 MNHEY, CDR2 SVGAGI. The germline V and J ends were trimmed by 5 bases and 4 bases, with 17 bases remaining between them. This CDR3 comprises 15 residues. The CDR3 region is CASSPSGGDGETQYF. Written as DNA, the CDR3 is TGTGCCAGCAGTCCTTCCGGAGGGGACGGAGAGACCCAGTACTTC.

The J gene is TRBJ1-1, the V gene TRBV7-2, with 9 nucleotides matching TRBD1. Trimming removed 5 bases from V and 4 bases from J; junction bases left unmatched: 11. This CDR3 comprises 16 residues. Germline V gene data show CDR1 as SGHTA and CDR2 as FQGNSA. The CDR3 loop is CASSLRTGATGTEAFF. The CDR3 region has the DNA TGTGCCAGCAGCCTTCGGACAGGGGCCACGGGCACTGAAGCTTTCTTT.

This chain uses TRBV6-2 or TRBV6-3 with TRBJ1-2; a possible D gene is TRBD1 (6 bases). From germline, CDR1 is MNHEY and CDR2 SVGEGT. V was trimmed by 6 bases and J by 0 bases, leaving 17 bases between them. This CDR3 has 16 amino acids. The CDR3 nucleotides read TGTGCCAGCAGCCCTCTAGGACAGCCATCTAACTATGGCTACACCTTC. As protein: CASSPLGQPSNYGYTF.

This rearrangement joins TRBV11-2 to TRBJ2-5, with 8 bases aligning to TRBD1. Trimming took 4 bases from V and 3 from J; bases not matched to a gene: 4. The CDR3 runs to 14 residues. From germline, CDR1 is SGHAT and CDR2 FQNNGV. The CDR3 DNA reads TGTGCCAGCAGCTCCCAGACAGGGGAAGAGACCCAGTACTTC. Its protein is CASSSQTGEETQYF.

The chain couples TRBV3-1 (or the pseudogene TRBV3-2) to TRBJ1-1; the D gene is possibly TRBD1 (5 bases). This CDR3 contains 13 residues. V was trimmed by 5 bases and J by 1 base, leaving 8 bases between them. Germline V gene sequence: CDR1 LGHDT, CDR2 YNNKEL (reference sequence). In nucleotides, the CDR3 is TGTGCCAGCAGCTTCGGGGCGAACACTGAAGCTTTCTTT. Residues: CASSFGANTEAFF.

The J gene is TRBJ2-3, the V gene TRBV5-1; no firm D call. V shed 0 bases and J shed 0 bases, with 11 bases lying between them. The CDR3 loop spans 16 amino acids. Germline V lookup: CDR1 SGHRS, CDR2 YFSETQ. In DNA form, the CDR3 reads TGCGCCAGCAGCTTGGGGCAGTTACCTAGCACAGATACGCAGTATTTT. This sequence encodes CASSLGQLPSTDTQYF.

The chain is built from TRBV9 and TRBJ1-2; D perhaps matches TRBD1 (6 bases). Germline loops: CDR1 SGDLS, CDR2 YYNGEE. The CDR3 has 15 amino acids. With 3 bases removed from V and 5 bases from J, the gap between germline ends came to 17 bases. CDR3 loop: CASSGPLGAAYGYTF. The DNA for the CDR3 is TGTGCCAGCAGCGGACCGCTGGGGGCAGCTTATGGCTACACCTTC.

The CDR3 loop reads CASSRVMVAGTTGELFF. CDR3 DNA sequence: TGCGCCAGCAGCCGGGTCATGGTAGCGGGGACGACCGGGGAGCTGTTTTTT. This chain links TRBV4-3 with TRBJ2-2; 8 bases are shared with TRBD2. The trim removed 4 bases at V and 5 bases at J, leaving 12 bases unmatched. The V gene's germline CDR1 is LGHNA and CDR2 YSLEER. The CDR3 has 17 residues.

V is TRBV11-2 and J is TRBJ2-3, with a possible D match to TRBD2 (6 bases). V shed 0 bases and J shed 4 bases, with 11 bases lying between them. Germline assignment: CDR1 SGHAT and CDR2 FQNNGV. This CDR3 is built from 15 residues. This CDR3 reads CASSLDSGFPDTQYF. The DNA of the CDR3 is TGTGCCAGCAGCTTAGACAGCGGGTTTCCAGATACGCAGTATTTT.

This clone was observed once. V and J are TRBV4-1 and TRBJ1-5; no reliable D call. Germline V gene data show CDR1 as MGHRA and CDR2 as YSYEKL. Trimming pared 1 base from V and 5 bases from J, leaving 9 bases between. The CDR3 length is 14 residues. CDR3 sequence reads: CASSQATSYQPQHF. The DNA for the CDR3 is TGCGCCAGCAGCCAAGCAACCTCGTATCAGCCCCAGCATTTT.

This clone was counted only a few times. CDR3 sequence (DNA): TGTGCCAGCAGCTTATCGGCAGGGGGCTCCTACGAGCAGTACTTC. Translation gives CASSLSAGGSYEQYF. The chain couples TRBV7-6 to TRBJ2-7; TRBD1 matches at 7 bases. This CDR3 is built from 15 residues. Germline lookup yields CDR1 SGHVS and CDR2 FNYEAQ. Losses at the gene ends were 2 bases for V and 0 bases for J; bases not matched to a gene: 4.

Notes on this clone: The sample holds other DNA sequences that translate to the same CDR3. The chain carries TRBV5-1 and TRBJ1-5, with TRBD1 matching over 9 bases. The germline gives CDR1 SGHRS, CDR2 YFSETQ. With 0 bases clipped from V and 6 bases from J, the junction kept 1 base outside the gene matches. This CDR3 has 14 residues. The CDR3 DNA reads as TGCGCCAGCAGCTTGGGACAGGGGGGTCAGCCCCAGCATTTT. It translates to CASSLGQGGQPQHF.

J is TRBJ2-7 and V is TRBV5-1; D gene unclear. V lost 4 bases and J lost 4, with 9 bases in between. The length of the CDR3 is 12 residues. Germline-derived CDR1 and CDR2 are SGHRS and YFSETQ. CDR3 region: CASSQQRYEQYF. The CDR3 DNA is TGCGCCAGCAGCCAACAACGATACGAGCAGTACTTC.

This sequence joins TRBV19 and TRBJ1-1; D may be TRBD1 (5 bases). V shed 4 bases and J shed 1 base, with 10 bases lying between them. CDR1 is LNHDA and CDR2 is SQIVND in the germline V gene (reference sequence). This CDR3 is 14 amino acids long. The CDR3 loop reads CASSTRQQNTEAFF. The CDR3 DNA reads as TGTGCCAGTAGTACCCGACAGCAGAACACTGAAGCTTTCTTT.

The chain is built from TRBV7-2 and TRBJ2-2; perhaps TRBD2 as D (6 bases). CDR3 length: 18 residues. Germline V gene data show CDR1 as SGHTA and CDR2 as FQGNSA. Trimming left V 1 base short and J 6 bases short, with 21 bases between. CDR3 nucleotides: TGTGCCAGCAGCTTAGATAGTCCGGGAGTCGGCAGGGCCGGGGAGCTGTTTTTT. It codes for CASSLDSPGVGRAGELFF.